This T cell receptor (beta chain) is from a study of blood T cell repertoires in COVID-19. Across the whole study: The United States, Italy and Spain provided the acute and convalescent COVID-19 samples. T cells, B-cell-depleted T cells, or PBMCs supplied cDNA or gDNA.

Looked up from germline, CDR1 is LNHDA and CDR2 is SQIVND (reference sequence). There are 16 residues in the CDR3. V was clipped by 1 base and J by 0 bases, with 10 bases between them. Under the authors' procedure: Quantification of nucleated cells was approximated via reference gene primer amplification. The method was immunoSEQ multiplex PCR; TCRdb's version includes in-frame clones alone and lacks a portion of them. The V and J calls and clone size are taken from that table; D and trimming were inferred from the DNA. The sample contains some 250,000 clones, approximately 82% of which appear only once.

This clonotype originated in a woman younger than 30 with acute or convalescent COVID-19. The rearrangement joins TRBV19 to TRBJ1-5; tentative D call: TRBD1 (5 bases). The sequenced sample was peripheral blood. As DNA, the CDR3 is TGTGCCAGTAGTATAGGGGCAGGGTATAGCAATCAGCCCCAGCATTTT. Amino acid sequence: CASSIGAGYSNQPQHF. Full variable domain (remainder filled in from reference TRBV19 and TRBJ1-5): DGGITQSPKYLFRKEGQNVTLSCEQNLNHDAMYWYRQDPGQGLRLIYYSQIVNDFQKGDIAEGYSVSREKKESFPLTVTSAQKNPTAFYLCASSIGAGYSNQPQHFGDGTRLSIL.